Shown below are 15 T cell receptor beta chains from a single sample sequenced in a study of blood T cells in healthy people across ages. With a J-beta primer mix and a sample-barcoded 5' primer, a second PCR ran about 7 to 12 cycles. TCRdb re-called the 5' RACE reads through MiXCR, storing one row per CDR3 protein. The sample records hundreds of thousands of distinct CDR3 sequences, over 45% being singletons. Sample: blood. The source is a man younger than 40 in good health.

This clonotype was seen a few times. The V gene is TRBV7-2, the J gene TRBJ2-1; possible D gene TRBD1, 6 bases. V was shortened by 5 bases and J by 8 bases, with 13 bases between the two germline ends. Germline loops: CDR1 SGHTA, CDR2 FQGNSA. This CDR3 contains 13 residues. The DNA of the CDR3 is TGTGCCAGCAGCGCCACAGGGCGGGATGAGCAGTTCTTC. Translated: CASSATGRDEQFF. The whole variable domain, remainder taken from reference TRBV7-2 and TRBJ2-1, is GAGVSQSPSNKVTEKGKDVELRCDPISGHTALYWYRQSLGQGLEFLIYFQGNSAPDKSGLPSDRFSAERTGGSVSTLTIQRTQQEDSAVYLCASSATGRDEQFFGPGTRLTVL.

In its sample, this clonotype was seen a few times. J is TRBJ1-2 and V is TRBV27; 7 nucleotides line up with TRBD1. The germline V gene has CDR1 MNHEY and CDR2 SMNVEV (reference sequence). The CDR3 loop spans 15 amino acids. Unmatched junction bases numbered 7, after V lost 2 bases and J lost 4 bases. The DNA for the CDR3 is TGTGCCAGCAGTTTAGGGACAGTACGGATCTATGGCTACACCTTC. Translated: CASSLGTVRIYGYTF.

This clonotype was recorded once. The chain employs TRBV6-6 and TRBJ1-2; D is uncertain. Trimming took 5 bases from V and 5 from J, leaving 12 bases between them. Germline V gene lookup returns CDR1 MNHNY and CDR2 SVGAGI (reference sequence). The CDR3 has 13 residues. The CDR3 spells CASSQDDEYGYTF. DNA of the CDR3: TGTGCCAGCAGTCAGGACGATGAGTATGGCTACACCTTC.

The J gene is TRBJ2-7, the V gene TRBV7-8, with D possibly matching TRBD1 (6 bases). CDR3 length: 15 residues. Germline loops: CDR1 SGHVS, CDR2 FQNEAQ. V lost 5 bases and J 1 base, leaving 15 bases between the germline ends. CDR3 sequence (DNA): TGTGCCAGCAGCCCCCCACAGGGAAGTTCCTACGAGCAGTACTTC. Protein sequence: CASSPPQGSSYEQYF.

V gene TRBV5-1 combines with J gene TRBJ2-5, with TRBD2 identical over 8 bases. Matching the DNA end better, TRBJ2-7 makes the J call doubtful. Germline V gene data show CDR1 as SGHRS and CDR2 as YFSETQ. The CDR3 runs to 16 residues. In DNA form, the CDR3 reads TGCGCCAGCAGCCTGGGGGCGGGGGGAACATCATCCGAGCAGTACTTC. Its translation is CASSLGAGGTSSEQYF.

This chain joins TRBV7-9 and TRBJ2-1; 7 positions agree with TRBD1. The germline V gene has CDR1 SEHNR and CDR2 FQNEAQ (reference sequence). J was trimmed by 4 bases and V by 5 bases; bases with no gene match: 5. The CDR3 covers 14 residues. The CDR3 reads CASSHWTGYNEQFF. The CDR3 coding sequence is TGTGCCAGCAGCCACTGGACAGGTTACAATGAGCAGTTCTTC.

The CDR3 sequence: CSAPSPGTGDNEQFF. As DNA, the CDR3 is TGCAGTGCTCCCTCACCCGGGACAGGGGATAATGAGCAGTTCTTC. V gene TRBV20-1 combines with J gene TRBJ2-1; TRBD1 aligns across 10 bases. V trimming: 5 bases; J trimming: 7 bases; junction bases outside the gene matches: 11. CDR3 length equals 15 residues. Germline assignment: CDR1 DFQATT and CDR2 SNEGSKA (reference sequence).

This chain joins TRBV6-6 and TRBJ2-1; no reliable D call. The germline gives CDR1 MNHNY, CDR2 SVGAGI (reference sequence). Trimming took 3 bases from V and 3 from J, leaving 6 bases between them. CDR3 length: 13 residues. CDR3 nucleotide sequence: TGTGCCAGCAGTTATTCAGACTACAATGAGCAGTTCTTC. Its protein is CASSYSDYNEQFF.

V gene TRBV7-6 combines with J gene TRBJ2-3; 8 bases line up with TRBD1. Germline-derived CDR1 and CDR2 are SGHVS and FNYEAQ. The CDR3 consists of 15 residues. With 6 bases clipped from V and 4 bases from J, the junction kept 9 bases outside the gene matches. The CDR3 here is CASRATTGGADTQYF. For the CDR3, the DNA is TGTGCCAGCAGGGCTACCACAGGGGGAGCAGATACGCAGTATTTT. Drawing the rest from reference TRBV7-6 and TRBJ2-3, the complete variable domain is GAGVSQSPRYKVTKRGQDVALRCDPISGHVSLYWYRQALGQGPEFLTYFNYEAQQDKSGLPNDRFSAERPEGSISTLTIQRTEQRDSAMYRCASRATTGGADTQYFGPGTRLTVL.

This clonotype was counted only a few times. The CDR3 DNA reads as TGCAGCGCAGAGGGACAGGGGGGGGACATTCAGTACTTC. It yields the protein CSAEGQGGDIQYF. V usage is TRBV29-1 and J usage is TRBJ2-4, with 11 bases identical to TRBD1. V shed 7 bases and J 8 bases; nucleotides not matched to a gene: 7. The germline CDR1 and CDR2 sequences are SQVTM and ANQGSEA. This CDR3 is built from 13 residues. The full variable domain, in which reference TRBV29-1 and TRBJ2-4 provide the parts outside the CDR3, is SAVISQKPSRDICQRGTSLTIQCQVDSQVTMMFWYRQQPGQSLTLIATANQGSEATYESGFVIDKFPISRPNLTFSTLTVSNMSPEDSSIYLCSAEGQGGDIQYFGAGTRLSVL.

This clonotype was found once. The V call is TRBV15, the J call TRBJ2-7; D not resolved. Germline loops: CDR1 LNHNV, CDR2 YYDKDF (reference sequence). CDR3 length: 15 residues. V dropped 0 bases and J dropped 3 bases, with 12 bases sitting between them. The CDR3 loop is CATSRDVGTFYEQYF. The CDR3 DNA follows: TGTGCCACCAGCAGAGATGTTGGCACCTTCTACGAGCAGTACTTC. The entire variable domain, with the rest obtained from reference TRBV15 and TRBJ2-7, is as follows: DAMVIQNPRYQVTQFGKPVTLSCSQTLNHNVMYWYQQKSSQAPKLLFHYYDKDFNNEADTPDNFQSRRPNTSFCFLDIRSPGLGDTAMYLCATSRDVGTFYEQYFGPGTRLTVT.

The chain recombines TRBV5-8 with TRBJ2-5; TRBD1 matches 7 bases. The CDR3 consists of 13 residues. From germline, CDR1 is SGHTS and CDR2 YDEGEE. V gave up 8 bases and J gave up 7 bases; unmatched junction bases: 11. CDR3 sequence (DNA): TGTGCCAGACGGGACAGCGGCTTACGGACCCAGTACTTC. It translates to CARRDSGLRTQYF.

This chain connects TRBV10-3 to TRBJ2-1; D possibly corresponds to TRBD1 (5 bases). Germline V CDR1 and CDR2: ENHRY, SYGVKD. V was clipped by 9 bases and J by 8 bases, with 14 bases between them. The CDR3 extends over 12 amino acids. The CDR3 protein is CAIKGSAHEQFF. The DNA of the CDR3 is TGTGCCATAAAGGGGTCGGCACATGAGCAGTTCTTC.

This clonotype showed up just a few times. The V call is TRBV29-1, the J call TRBJ2-4; 8 bases fit TRBD1. V lost 7 bases to trimming and J lost 7 bases; unmatched junction nucleotides: 6. The CDR3 is 12 residues long. Germline V gene lookup returns CDR1 SQVTM and CDR2 ANQGSEA. DNA for the CDR3: TGCAGCGCCACCGGGACAGGCAACATTCAGTACTTC. Residues: CSATGTGNIQYF. Full variable domain (rest looked up from reference TRBV29-1 and TRBJ2-4): SAVISQKPSRDICQRGTSLTIQCQVDSQVTMMFWYRQQPGQSLTLIATANQGSEATYESGFVIDKFPISRPNLTFSTLTVSNMSPEDSSIYLCSATGTGNIQYFGAGTRLSVL.

The rearrangement joins TRBV30 to TRBJ1-2; D possibly corresponds to TRBD1 (5 bases). There are 12 residues in the CDR3. The germline V gene has CDR1 GTSNPN and CDR2 SVGIG (reference sequence). With 7 bases removed from V and 0 bases from J, the gap between germline ends came to 9 bases. Here the CDR3 reads CASTEANYGYTF. Here the CDR3 DNA reads TGTGCCTCGACAGAAGCTAACTATGGCTACACCTTC.